Described below is a single T cell receptor beta chain sequence and its context. Its specific antigen is unknown. Per-nucleotide qualities are absent, and no much larger clonotype sits a single base away. This sample is part of a study of blood T cells in healthy people across ages (dated by TCRdb to about 2015). As for the study more broadly: In model experiments, template switching captured roughly one uniquely barcoded TCR beta cDNA molecule for every two T cells. To track age-related changes in TCR beta repertoire diversity, the study relied on deep sequencing normalized with unique cDNA molecular identifiers. The donors were divided into four age groups: young (average roughly 17 years), middle-aged (almost 40), aged (about 60) and long-lived (about 80). To avoid experimental bias, donors of different ages were distributed randomly across sequencing lanes. For two donors (one aged 18 to 29 and one aged 80 or older), the study analyzed two additional independent replicas of 1 million unique cDNA reads from the same blood draw.

The protocol used for the library was 5' RACE. The sequencing machine was an Illumina HiSeq 2500. A second about 7 to 11 cycle PCR used a sample-barcoded 5' primer and a J-beta primer mix. A template-switch 5' adaptor carrying 12 random nucleotides introduced a unique molecular identifier onto each TCR beta cDNA molecule. At least 3 million CDR3-containing paired-end reads were obtained from each sample. All of the RNA was converted into first-strand cDNA using the Mint cDNA synthesis kit, with a TRBC-specific oligonucleotide serving as the primer. Following uracil-DNA glycosylase treatment, all cDNA underwent a first 18-cycle PCR with the universal primers M1SS and BC2_uni_R. The published analysis was carried out like this. For normalization, 1 million high-quality reads, each with a distinct molecular identifier, were randomly selected from each sample. Reads with shared molecular identifiers were discarded instead of being binned into consensus sequences. MiTCR, with a Q25 quality threshold and the strictest error-elimination algorithm, was used for CDR3 identification, clonotype clustering and error correction. Lower-bound total TCR beta diversity was estimated with a nonparametric unseen species model using Euler transformation. The public reads were reanalyzed by TCRdb: fastp trimming at Q25, MiXCR alignment, in-frame beta chains only. For every CDR3 protein sequence, its rows merge into one entry that carries the most common genes and DNA. TCRdb's processing, not the study's, gives the V and J calls here. For this sample there are hundreds of thousands of distinct CDR3 sequences; approximately 49% appear just once. Clones ranked in the top ten supply 25% to 35% of the sample.

Donors were 39 systemically healthy Caucasian individuals from Russia aged 6 to 90 years. Each donor gave about 9.7 milliliters of peripheral blood, drawn into EDTA-treated Vacutainer tubes. PBMCs were isolated by Ficoll-Paque density-gradient centrifugation, with at least 6 million obtained per sample. Total RNA, at least 5.5 micrograms per sample, was extracted from PBMCs with Trizol reagent. The percentages of naive CD45RAhigh/CD27high T cells were determined by flow cytometry on a PBMC aliquot from every donor. Taken from the germline V gene (reference sequence), the CDR1 and CDR2 loops are LNHNV and YYDKDF. Its CDR3 holds 17 amino acids, cysteine through phenylalanine. The kept DNA is CDR3 alone, 51 bases in frame from the first base. From V the trimming removes 1 base and from J it removes 10 bases, while the gene matches leave 15 bases of the junction unaccounted for. Study-wide findings and limitations: There was a strong correlation between observed TCR beta diversity and the percentage of naive T cells measured by flow cytometry. Estimates of total diversity based on one million sequenced T cells were regarded as lower bounds and as underestimates. The CMV infection status of donors was not known, potentially confounding age-related changes in expanded clonotypes. Compared with the aged group, more naive CD4+ T cells, fewer expanded clones and increased TCR diversity were shown by the long-lived group, suggesting age selection. Bulk unsorted PBMC profiling prevented conclusive comparison of naive and antigen-experienced compartments. Observed TCR beta diversity per million T cells fell roughly linearly with age, and a significant reduction was already apparent by age about 43.

Sequenced: blood. The clonotype was recovered from a woman aged 55-75 years in good health. The rearranged chain carries TRBV15 and TRBJ2-1, with 8 bases matching TRBD2. The DNA reads TGTGCCACCAGCAGAGGATCTAGCGGGCGGGGAAGACCGGAGCAGTTCTTC. Translated, it reads CATSRGSSGRGRPEQFF. Supplemented by the reference TRBV15 and TRBJ2-1 proteins around the CDR3, the complete variable domain is DAMVIQNPRYQVTQFGKPVTLSCSQTLNHNVMYWYQQKSSQAPKLLFHYYDKDFNNEADTPDNFQSRRPNTSFCFLDIRSPGLGDTAMYLCATSRGSSGRGRPEQFFGPGTRLTVL.